This T cell receptor beta chain was retrieved from a study of T cells in Graves' hyperthyroidism and ophthalmopathy. Study observations and caveats: Before onset, ophthalmopathy was predicted by the model a median around 6 months earlier. Expanded thyroid clonotypes (above 0.001) were mostly also found in blood.

To note about this clonotype: Its matching antigen is unknown.

RNA transcripts were the template for amplifying TCR beta CDR3 regions. The HTBI primer set was used in a first-round RT-PCR of the TCR CDR3. TCRdb redid the calling of the multiplex PCR reads with MiXCR, one entry per CDR3 protein. The data contain nearly 600,000 distinct CDR3 sequences, approximately 15% of them singletons. In germline, CDR1 is SQVTM, CDR2 ANQGSEA. J lost 5 bases, V lost 5 bases, and 8 bases had no gene match. The CDR3 totals 15 residues. This receptor was taken from a woman between 18 and 29 years old with Graves' ophthalmopathy. V is TRBV29-1 and J is TRBJ2-1, with 11 bases aligning to TRBD2. Sequenced: blood. The CDR3 loop reads CSVTTSGSLDNEQFF. DNA of the CDR3: TGCAGCGTTACTACTAGCGGGAGCCTCGACAATGAGCAGTTCTTC.